This T cell receptor (beta chain) was obtained from a study of regulatory T cells in long-lasting Graves disease. As to time point: persistent/refractory GD, antithyroid drugs over 5 years with positive TRAb. Generation of the TCR library employed RNA extracted from PBMCs. Germline CDR1 and CDR2: GTSNPN and SVGIG (reference sequence). Trimming removed 4 bases at V and 3 bases at J, with 13 bases between. The CDR3 runs to 13 residues. CDR3 regions were amplified by Arm-PCR using iRepertoire HTBI primers to build TCR beta libraries. TCRdb redid the calling of the multiplex PCR reads with MiXCR, one entry per CDR3 protein. The sample lists over 450,000 distinct CDR3 sequences; roughly 21% were seen once. The sample holds a few counts of this clonotype. Its specificity is unknown. Study outcomes and limitations: For persistent Graves' patients, TCR diversity was lower than for newly diagnosed ones.

V and J are TRBV30 and TRBJ2-7; maybe TRBD1 (6 bases). The clonotype was recovered from a female donor with Graves disease. The sequences come from peripheral blood mononuclear cells (PBMCs), collected when the disease was refractory, from a patient treated with antithyroid drugs. The CDR3 DNA reads TGTGCCTGGACCTCGGGACACTACTACGAGCAGTACTTC. This codes for CAWTSGHYYEQYF.